The TCR beta chain described here comes from a study of metastatic and nonmetastatic thyroid tumors. Notes on the study in general: Reportedly, malignant thyroid tumors had significantly higher TCR beta diversity than benign nodules, in blood and tumor.

Many counts were recorded for this clone. Its antigen is still unknown. Germline V gene data show CDR1 as SEHNR and CDR2 as FQNEAQ (reference sequence). This CDR3 comprises 13 residues. TCRdb re-called clones from the PCR reads using MiXCR. Of about 40,000 clones listed, roughly a sixth were seen once; the top ten hold around 4%. None of the patients had undergone any treatment ahead of thyroid surgery. The chain links TRBV7-9 to TRBJ2-2; either TRBD1 or TRBD2 may supply D (6 bases each). Specimen: blood. The TCR comes from a female donor with papillary thyroid cancer or a benign thyroid nodule (not recorded which). Some clones in this sample may be carry-over from other donors' samples. The CDR3 protein is CALAGQLMGELFF. Written as DNA, the CDR3 is TGTGCTTTGGCGGGACAACTAATGGGGGAGCTGTTTTTT. Filled out from reference TRBV7-9 and TRBJ2-2, the complete variable domain reads DTGVSQNPRHKITKRGQNVTFRCDPISEHNRLYWYRQTLGQGPEFLTYFQNEAQLEKSRLLSDRFSAERPKGSFSTLEIQRTEQGDSAMYLCALAGQLMGELFFGEGSRLTVL.